This record concerns one T cell receptor (beta chain) sequence. Its target is unknown. This record comes from a study of shared clonotypes between healthy human individuals. Study overall: Three CD4 naive, three CD4 memory, two CD8 naive and one CD8 memory plate were used per donor.

General study results and limits: Estimated richness was generally greater in naive than memory subsets.

Genomic DNA per cell subset filled all wells of several immunoSEQ plates. Authors' methods: In the immunoSEQ data, sequences were junction-only and lacked quality scores, so filtering differed. The repertoire was sequenced with immunoSEQ multiplex PCR; TCRdb's copy has only in-frame clones and lacks some. The V and J calls and clone size are taken from that table; D and trimming were inferred from the DNA. The sample shows 2.3 million or so clones, 93% of them seen only once. The germline V gene encodes CDR1 SGHNT and CDR2 YENEEA. V lost 2 bases and J 1 base, leaving 5 bases between the germline ends. The CDR3 length is 13 residues.

Sequencing used naive CD4+ T cells from PBMCs. Sample subset: CD45RA+ positively selected. The receptor comes from a man younger than 35 in good health. Some clones in this sample may be carry-over from other donors' samples. The rearrangement joins TRBV11-3 to TRBJ1-1; D gene uncertain. CDR3: CASSLNKNTEAFF. In nucleotides, the CDR3 is TGTGCCAGCAGCTTAAACAAGAACACTGAAGCTTTCTTT.